The clone carrying this TCR beta chain came up a few times. Its antigen is still unknown. The junction departs from the called germline gene at one end, perhaps through a read error. TCRdb reprocessed the PCR reads with MiXCR, giving one entry per CDR3 protein. This sample has 88,000 or so distinct CDR3 sequences, with roughly 23% found just once. This sample is drawn from a study of molecular identifiers for immune sequencing clone quantification. Study summary: With replicates, the RNA of around 20,000 or 100,000 naive CD8 cells was split five ways and four were sequenced. Study-wide results and caveats: Detecting spiked Jurkat TCR RNA from one cell among about a million naive cells was reportedly possible. In cases of identical TCR molecules sharing a barcode, highly expanded clone sizes could be underestimated. Clones that had above 20 RNA copies took up over 98% of effector molecules but under 1% in naive cells.

The CDR3 extends over 14 amino acids. Germline CDR1 is SEHNR and CDR2 is FQNEAQ (reference sequence). The chain joins TRBV7-9 to TRBJ2-7; no definite D call. Sequencing input: naive CD8+ T cells from blood, with Jurkat cell RNA spiked in. Subset defined: FACS-sorted CD8+CD4-CCR7+CD45RA+ naive T cells. The origin of this receptor is a human donor in good health. Some libraries in this study had Jurkat cell RNA spiked in. Written as DNA, the CDR3 is TGTGCCAGCAGCCCCATCGAGGCCTCCCACGAGCAGTACTTC. It encodes CASSPIEASHEQYF. Full variable domain (remainder filled in from reference TRBV7-9 and TRBJ2-7): DTGVSQNPRHKITKRGQNVTFRCDPISEHNRLYWYRQTLGQGPEFLTYFQNEAQLEKSRLLSDRFSAERPKGSFSTLEIQRTEQGDSAMYLCASSPIEASHEQYFGPGTRLTVT.